This TCR beta chain stems from a study of post-analysis software for immune sequencing data. Regarding the study as a whole: The F measure placed samples prepared in the same batch into strongly shared clusters. TRBV segments more frequent in patients than in controls numbered a few and included TRBV5-6, TRBV5-1 and TRBV20-1. For normalized Chao1 diversity, multiple sclerosis patients scored significantly lower than controls did.

Carried by the TCR beta cDNA libraries were unique molecular identifiers. When about 1 to 11 million T cells were used, they gave roughly 490,000 cDNA molecules. TCRdb re-derived calls from the PCR reads in MiXCR, one entry per CDR3 protein. The sample lists 150,000 to 200,000 distinct CDR3 sequences, around 36% occurring once. In germline, CDR1 is SGHTA, CDR2 FQGNSA. The CDR3 runs to 17 residues. This clonotype was observed a handful of times. Antigen specificity is unknown. This could be a read error, since a much larger clone is one nucleotide away. Sequenced here: blood, sampled after autologous hematopoietic stem cell transplantation. The source is a girl aged 5-17 years with multiple sclerosis. The chain is built from TRBV7-2 and TRBJ2-1; the D call may be TRBD1 or TRBD2 (6 bases each). The DNA end favors TRBJ2-7, so the J call may be wrong. The CDR3 DNA reads TGTGCCAGCAGCCCTAGGGGGGCGGGACTCTCCTACAATGAGCAGTACTTC. Its translation: CASSPRGAGLSYNEQYF.